This T cell receptor (beta chain) was obtained from a study of graft-versus-host responses after intestinal transplantation. Notes on the study in general: Recipient bone marrow held GvH clones, some seen earlier in ileum or blood.

About this clone: Its antigen is as yet unknown.

The V and J ends lost 4 bases and 2 bases respectively, with 12 bases between them. CDR1 is ENHRY, CDR2 SYGVKD, per germline. The CDR3 covers 15 residues. Here immunoSEQ multiplex PCR was the method, and the copy in TCRdb shows in-frame clones only, minus some. This sample has over 55,000 clones; over 70% occur once, and the top ten carry roughly 0.4%. This clonotype was obtained from a human donor who was the organ donor for an intestinal transplant. The genes are TRBV10-3 and TRBJ2-1, with a weak D call TRBD1 (6 bases). The sample consisted of unstimulated CD4+ T cells sorted from spleen or lymph node cells, taken before transplant. The CDR3 region is CAISVTRGTYNEQFF. CDR3 in DNA: TGTGCCATCAGTGTTACAAGGGGGACCTACAATGAGCAGTTCTTC.